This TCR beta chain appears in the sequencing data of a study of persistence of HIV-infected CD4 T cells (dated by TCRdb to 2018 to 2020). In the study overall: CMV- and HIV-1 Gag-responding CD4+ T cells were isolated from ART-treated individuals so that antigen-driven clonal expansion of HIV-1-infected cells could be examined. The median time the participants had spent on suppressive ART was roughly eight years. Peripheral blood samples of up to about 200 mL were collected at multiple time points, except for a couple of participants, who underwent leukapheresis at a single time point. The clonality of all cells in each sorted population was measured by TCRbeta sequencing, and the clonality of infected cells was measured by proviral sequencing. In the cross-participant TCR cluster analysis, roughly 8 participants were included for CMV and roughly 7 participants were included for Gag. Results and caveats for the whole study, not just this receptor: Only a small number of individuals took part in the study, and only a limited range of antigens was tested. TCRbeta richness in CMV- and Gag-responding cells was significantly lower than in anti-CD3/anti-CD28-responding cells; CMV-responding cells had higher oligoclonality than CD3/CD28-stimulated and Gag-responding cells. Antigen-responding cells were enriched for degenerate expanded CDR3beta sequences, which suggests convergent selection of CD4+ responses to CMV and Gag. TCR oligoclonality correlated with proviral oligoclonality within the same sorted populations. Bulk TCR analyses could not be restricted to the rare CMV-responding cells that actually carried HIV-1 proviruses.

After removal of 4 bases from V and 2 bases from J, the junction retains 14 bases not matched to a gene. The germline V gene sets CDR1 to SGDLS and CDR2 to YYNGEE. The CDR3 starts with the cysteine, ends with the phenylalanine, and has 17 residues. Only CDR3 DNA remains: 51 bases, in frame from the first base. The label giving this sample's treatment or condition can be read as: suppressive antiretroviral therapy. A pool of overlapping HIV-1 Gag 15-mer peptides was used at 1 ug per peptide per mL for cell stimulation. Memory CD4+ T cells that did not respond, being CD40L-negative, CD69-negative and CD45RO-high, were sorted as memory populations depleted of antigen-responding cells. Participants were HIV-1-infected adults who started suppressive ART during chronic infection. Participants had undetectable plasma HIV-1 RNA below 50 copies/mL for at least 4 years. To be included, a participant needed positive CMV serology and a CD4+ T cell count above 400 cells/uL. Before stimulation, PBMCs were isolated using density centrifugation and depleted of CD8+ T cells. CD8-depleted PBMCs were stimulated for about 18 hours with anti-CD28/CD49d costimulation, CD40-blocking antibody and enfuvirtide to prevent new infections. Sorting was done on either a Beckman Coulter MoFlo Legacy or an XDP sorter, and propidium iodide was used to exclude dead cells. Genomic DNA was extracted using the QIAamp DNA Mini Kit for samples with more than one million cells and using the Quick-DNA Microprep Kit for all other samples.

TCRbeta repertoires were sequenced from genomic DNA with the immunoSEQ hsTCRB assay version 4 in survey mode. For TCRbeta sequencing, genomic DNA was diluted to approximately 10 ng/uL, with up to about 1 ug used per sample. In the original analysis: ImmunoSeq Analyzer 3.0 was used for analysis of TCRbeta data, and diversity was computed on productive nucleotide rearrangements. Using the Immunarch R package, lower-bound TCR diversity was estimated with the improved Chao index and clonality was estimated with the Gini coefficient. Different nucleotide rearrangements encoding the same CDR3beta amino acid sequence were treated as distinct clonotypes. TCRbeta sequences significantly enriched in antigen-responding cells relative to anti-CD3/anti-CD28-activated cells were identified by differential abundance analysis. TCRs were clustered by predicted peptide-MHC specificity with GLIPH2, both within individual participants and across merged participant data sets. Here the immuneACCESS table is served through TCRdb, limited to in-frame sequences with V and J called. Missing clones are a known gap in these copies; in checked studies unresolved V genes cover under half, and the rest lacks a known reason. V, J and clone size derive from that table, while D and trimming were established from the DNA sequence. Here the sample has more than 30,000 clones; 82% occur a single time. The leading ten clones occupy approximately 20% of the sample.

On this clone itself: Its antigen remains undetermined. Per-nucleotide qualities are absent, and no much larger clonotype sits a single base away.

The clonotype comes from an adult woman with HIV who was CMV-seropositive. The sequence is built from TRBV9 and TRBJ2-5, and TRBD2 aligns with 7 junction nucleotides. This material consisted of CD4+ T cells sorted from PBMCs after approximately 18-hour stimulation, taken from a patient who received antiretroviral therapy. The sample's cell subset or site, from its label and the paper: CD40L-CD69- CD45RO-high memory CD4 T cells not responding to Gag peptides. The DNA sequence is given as TGTGCCAGCAGCTTTTCTTTGGGAGGGAATGGGCAAGAGACCCAGTACTTC. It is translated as CASSFSLGGNGQETQYF.